These 31 T cell receptor beta chains originate from one sample sequenced in a study of immune heterogeneity within non-small cell lung tumors. Template material comprised bulk tumor genomic DNA at about 660 ng per sample. Several biopsies were collected from each primary tumor during surgery. They were spaced as far apart as possible within the tumor mass. Undergoing curative surgery were patients whose non-small cell lung cancer was untreated and newly diagnosed. Multiplex PCR amplified TCR beta CDR3 with 32 V and 13 J primers. TCRdb ran MiXCR on the multiplex PCR reads and lists one entry per CDR3 protein. The sample shows 30,000 to 40,000 distinct CDR3 sequences, around 30% of them seen only once. Input material: lung tumor tissue. These receptors were obtained from a man aged 40-49 years with non-small cell lung cancer.

This clonotype occurred many times. The chain uses TRBV19 and TRBJ2-7, with 10 bases matching TRBD2. The CDR3 has 18 amino acids. The junction had 10 bases not matched to a gene; V was cut back by 1 base and J by 1 base. Germline V gene data show CDR1 as LNHDA and CDR2 as SQIVND (reference sequence). The CDR3: CASSIVGTSDFESYEQYF. The DNA of the CDR3 is TGTGCCAGTAGTATAGTCGGGACTAGCGACTTCGAATCCTACGAGCAGTACTTC.

This chain links TRBV5-5 with TRBJ1-4; D is uncertain. Trimming removed 4 bases at V and 2 bases at J, with 18 bases between. Germline V gene lookup returns CDR1 SGHKS and CDR2 YYEKEE (reference sequence). The CDR3 contains 17 residues. DNA for the CDR3: TGTGCCAGCAGCCCCCGGAGGGTCCTTGCCACTAATGAAAAACTGTTTTTT. It codes for CASSPRRVLATNEKLFF.

V usage is TRBV12-3 or TRBV12-4 and J usage is TRBJ2-1, with 8 bases that match TRBD2. The CDR3 totals 15 residues. J was trimmed by 4 bases and V by 3 bases; bases with no gene match: 5. CDR3 amino acids: CASSLGGTRYNEQFF. In DNA, the CDR3 is TGTGCCAGCAGTTTGGGCGGGACTAGATACAATGAGCAGTTCTTC.

For this clonotype: This could be a read error, since a much larger clone is one nucleotide away. The chain combines TRBV12-3 or TRBV12-4 with TRBJ1-4, with D maybe TRBD1 (5 bases). There are 13 residues in the CDR3. Between the trimmed V and J ends, which lost 5 bases and 7 bases, there was a span of 11 bases. The CDR3 region has the DNA TGTGCCAGCAGTCTCCGGGACGTTGAAAAACTGTTTTTT. Protein product: CASSLRDVEKLFF.

This clonotype was detected many times. The V and J genes are TRBV6-6 and TRBJ1-6; D gene unclear. CDR3 length: 15 residues. The germline CDR1 and CDR2 sequences are MNHNY and SVGAGI (reference sequence). V was trimmed by 0 bases and J by 13 bases, leaving 16 bases between them. CDR3 loop: CASSYSRTPVGPLHF. CDR3 nucleotide sequence: TGTGCCAGCAGTTACTCGAGGACCCCAGTCGGGCCCCTCCACTTT.

This clonotype was seen at least ten times. This chain joins TRBV7-6 and TRBJ2-3; possibly TRBD1 or TRBD2 for D (5 bases each). The CDR3 extends over 14 amino acids. The germline gives CDR1 SGHVS, CDR2 FNYEAQ. With 1 base removed from V and 4 bases from J, the gap between germline ends came to 9 bases. The CDR3 DNA sequence: TGTGCCAGCAGCTTAGGGGGGTTCCCAGATACGCAGTATTTT. Translation: CASSLGGFPDTQYF.

This chain joins TRBV7-2 and TRBJ2-6; D remains ambiguous. V was trimmed by 2 bases and J by 1 base, leaving 3 bases between them. The CDR3 totals 14 residues. Germline assignment: CDR1 SGHTA and CDR2 FQGNSA. CDR3 in amino acids: CASSLSSGANVLTF. The CDR3 DNA reads as TGTGCCAGCAGCTTAAGTTCTGGGGCCAACGTCCTGACTTTC.

This chain joins TRBV19 and TRBJ2-2; the D gene could be TRBD1 or TRBD2 (6 bases each). V lost 5 bases, J lost 3 bases, and 16 bases lay in between. The CDR3 has 16 amino acids. Germline V gene sequence: CDR1 LNHDA, CDR2 SQIVND (reference sequence). CDR3 protein: CASSRGGIVYTGELFF. CDR3 bases: TGTGCCAGTAGTCGAGGGGGGATCGTGTACACCGGGGAGCTGTTTTTT.

About this clonotype itself: A read error may be the cause here, since a much bigger clone is one base away. J is TRBJ2-7 and V is TRBV7-8; 7 bases are a match to TRBD1. CDR3 length: 15 residues. Germline CDR1 reads SGHVS; CDR2 reads FQNEAQ. Trimming cost V 5 bases and J 0 bases; bases outside gene matches: 7. CDR3 nucleotides: TGTGCCAGCAGCGATCGTCGGACAGGCTCCTACGAGCAGTACTTC. Its translation: CASSDRRTGSYEQYF. The variable domain in full, with the rest retrieved from reference TRBV7-8 and TRBJ2-7, is GAGVSQSPRYKVAKRGQDVALRCDPISGHVSLFWYQQALGQGPEFLTYFQNEAQLDKSGLPSDRFFAERPEGSVSTLKIQRTQQEDSAVYLCASSDRRTGSYEQYFGPGTRLTVT.

The CDR3 loop reads CASSQGLGQETQYF. The DNA for the CDR3 is TGCGCCAGCAGCCAGGGACTAGGGCAAGAGACCCAGTACTTC. The J gene is TRBJ2-5, the V gene TRBV4-3; TRBD2 matches at 8 bases. The CDR3 totals 14 residues. The J segment lost 2 bases and the V segment lost 3 bases, leaving 2 bases of the junction unmatched. Germline CDR1 LGHNA, CDR2 YSLEER.

The chain carries TRBV19 and TRBJ2-3; unclear D gene. The V gene's germline CDR1 is LNHDA and CDR2 SQIVND (reference sequence). V lost 2 bases to trimming and J lost 2 bases, with 11 bases between them. The CDR3 is made up of 15 amino acids. CDR3 in DNA: TGTGCCAGTAGTATAATGGGCTACAACACAGATACGCAGTATTTT. This gives the protein CASSIMGYNTDTQYF.

This clonotype has a handful of counts. The rearrangement uses TRBV6-1 and TRBJ2-4, with D possibly TRBD1 on 6 matching bases. Germline V gene data show CDR1 as MNHNS and CDR2 as SASEGT. Trimming left V 1 base short and J 1 base short, with 11 bases between. This CDR3 has 16 amino acids. The CDR3 bases are TGTGCCAGCAGTGAAGGACAGGTTGGGGCCAAAAACATTCAGTACTTC. Residues: CASSEGQVGAKNIQYF.

J is TRBJ2-1 and V is TRBV7-9; 7 nucleotides agree with TRBD1. Germline V gene sequence: CDR1 SEHNR, CDR2 FQNEAQ (reference sequence). The junction had 7 bases not matched to a gene; V was cut back by 0 bases and J by 8 bases. CDR3 length: 15 residues. CDR3 sequence: CASSLAFGTVDEQFF. Here the CDR3 DNA reads TGTGCCAGCAGCTTAGCATTTGGGACAGTGGATGAGCAGTTCTTC. The full variable domain, rest sourced from reference TRBV7-9 and TRBJ2-1, is DTGVSQNPRHKITKRGQNVTFRCDPISEHNRLYWYRQTLGQGPEFLTYFQNEAQLEKSRLLSDRFSAERPKGSFSTLEIQRTEQGDSAMYLCASSLAFGTVDEQFFGPGTRLTVL.

This clonotype was picked up many times. The chain carries TRBV7-3 and TRBJ2-1; no clear D. The V end was cut by 8 bases, the J end by 0 bases, with 14 bases between. Germline lookup yields CDR1 SGHTA and CDR2 FQGTGA. CDR3 length: 15 amino acids. This CDR3 is CASATVPSSYNEQFF. The DNA of the CDR3 is TGTGCCAGCGCTACCGTCCCGAGCTCCTACAATGAGCAGTTCTTC.

As for this clonotype: A clone one base away is much larger, so this may be a read error. The J gene is TRBJ1-1, the V gene TRBV6-5; TRBD1 might be the D (5 bases). The CDR3 has 14 amino acids. Deletions cut 6 bases from V and 7 bases from J, with 18 bases between. Germline CDR1 and CDR2: MNHEY and SVGAGI. CDR3 nucleotides: TGTGCCAGCAGGTACCACGACTGTGGGGGTGAAGCTTTCTTT. Protein: CASRYHDCGGEAFF.

Many counts were recorded for this clonotype. The V call is TRBV20-1, the J call TRBJ2-2; D gene unclear. The germline V and J ends were trimmed by 2 bases and 1 base, with 14 bases remaining between them. The CDR3 is 16 amino acids. Per germline, CDR1 DFQATT and CDR2 SNEGSKA (reference sequence). The CDR3 loop is CSARKTGQENTGELFF. CDR3 sequence (DNA): TGCAGTGCTAGAAAAACCGGGCAGGAGAACACCGGGGAGCTGTTTTTT.

This clonotype has only a few counts. V and J are TRBV14 and TRBJ1-1; no firm D call. Germline CDR1 is SGHDN and CDR2 is FVKESK. Trimming pared 4 bases from V and 0 bases from J, leaving 15 bases between. CDR3 length: 16 residues. The CDR3 is CASSLRTASLNTEAFF. CDR3 in DNA: TGTGCCAGCAGCCTCCGGACGGCTTCTCTGAACACTGAAGCTTTCTTT.

This clonotype appeared many times. The rearrangement links TRBV7-3 to TRBJ2-1; 9 nucleotides align to TRBD2. The V and J ends lost 4 bases and 4 bases, in that order; junction bases with no gene match: 5. CDR1 is SGHTA and CDR2 is FQGTGA in the germline V gene. This CDR3 has 15 amino acids. The CDR3 loop reads CASSSSGATYNEQFF. CDR3 nucleotides: TGTGCCAGCAGCTCTAGCGGGGCAACATACAATGAGCAGTTCTTC. Full variable domain (rest looked up from reference TRBV7-3 and TRBJ2-1): GAGVSQTPSNKVTEKGKYVELRCDPISGHTALYWYRQSLGQGPEFLIYFQGTGAADDSGLPNDRFFAVRPEGSVSTLKIQRTERGDSAVYLCASSSSGATYNEQFFGPGTRLTVL.

The chain carries TRBV12-3 or TRBV12-4 and TRBJ1-5; D gene ambiguous. The CDR3 sequence is 12 residues long. V was shortened by 2 bases and J by 6 bases, with 5 bases between the two germline ends. The CDR3 spells CASSLWSQPQHF. The CDR3 nucleotides are TGTGCCAGCAGTTTATGGTCTCAGCCCCAGCATTTT.

This clonotype was observed a few times. The chain employs TRBV7-9 and TRBJ2-1; weak D call: TRBD2 (7 bases). Germline values: CDR1 SEHNR, CDR2 FQNEAQ (reference sequence). Trimming pared 4 bases from V and 6 bases from J, leaving 19 bases between. The CDR3 spans 16 residues. CDR3 bases: TGTGCCAGCAGCTCCTGGGGGGCTAGCGGAAGCAATGAGCAGTTCTTC. Its translation: CASSSWGASGSNEQFF.

The sample holds one count of this clonotype. A much larger clone differs by one base, so this may be a read error. V is TRBV14 and J is TRBJ2-6; D is uncertain. With 4 bases removed from V and 4 bases from J, the gap between germline ends came to 8 bases. The germline CDR1 and CDR2 sequences are SGHDN and FVKESK. The CDR3 spans 14 residues. The DNA for the CDR3 is TGTGCCAGCAGCCTAGTTGGGGGGGCCAACGTCCTGACTTTC. Amino acids: CASSLVGGANVLTF.

About this clonotype: This may come from a read error, since a much larger clone is one base off. The V gene is TRBV6-2 or TRBV6-3, the J gene TRBJ2-7; 7 positions agree with TRBD1. CDR1 is MNHEY and CDR2 is SVGEGT in the germline V gene. CDR3 length: 14 amino acids. CDR3 DNA sequence: TGTACCAGCAGTTACGGCAGGGACAGCTACGAGCAGTACTTC. This encodes CTSSYGRDSYEQYF.

This clonotype has ten or more counts. This chain uses TRBV6-1 with TRBJ2-7; 7 bases fit TRBD2. Germline V CDR1 and CDR2: MNHNS, SASEGT. The CDR3 loop spans 17 amino acids. V shed 5 bases, J shed 4 bases, and the junction held 17 bases outside the gene matches. DNA for the CDR3: TGTGCCAGCAGTCACTCCCCGACTAGCATCCCGGAATACGAGCAGTACTTC. It translates to CASSHSPTSIPEYEQYF.

This clonotype was seen at least ten times. J is TRBJ1-2 and V is TRBV28; a weak D match, TRBD1 (5 bases). The CDR3 loop spans 15 amino acids. Trimming shortened V by 4 bases and J by 3 bases, and 15 bases separated the two germline ends. Germline V lookup: CDR1 MDHEN, CDR2 SYDVKM. The CDR3 loop is CASSSPGGGDYGYTF. Written as DNA, the CDR3 is TGTGCCAGCAGTTCACCTGGGGGAGGGGACTATGGCTACACCTTC.

This clonotype was counted between two and nine times. V gene TRBV19 combines with J gene TRBJ2-1, with D unresolved. This CDR3 has 13 amino acids. Germline V CDR1 and CDR2: LNHDA, SQIVND (reference sequence). V lost 3 bases and J 4 bases, leaving 7 bases between the germline ends. The CDR3 DNA reads TGTGCCAGTAGTATCCCGAATTACAATGAGCAGTTCTTC. Translating it yields CASSIPNYNEQFF.

This clonotype was seen more than once but under ten times. The chain recombines TRBV28 with TRBJ2-1, with 11 positions matching TRBD2. The CDR3 has 16 residues. In germline, CDR1 is MDHEN, CDR2 SYDVKM. The V and J ends lost 6 bases and 3 bases, in that order; junction bases with no gene match: 7. This CDR3 reads CASRGTSGGYYNEQFF. CDR3 nucleotides: TGTGCCAGCAGAGGGACTAGCGGAGGGTACTACAATGAGCAGTTCTTC.

This clonotype was detected a few times. The chain links TRBV4-3 to TRBJ2-1; 9 bases are a match to TRBD2. The CDR3 has 20 residues. CDR1 and CDR2 (germline): LGHNA, YSLEER. J lost 3 bases, V lost 3 bases, and 18 bases had no gene match. The CDR3 nucleotides are TGCGCCAGCAGCCACCGGATCTCGACCTTAGCGGGAGTCATCTACAATGAGCAGTTCTTC. It specifies CASSHRISTLAGVIYNEQFF.

In this sample, this clonotype turned up a few times. This chain uses TRBV24-1 with TRBJ2-4; 10 bases agree with TRBD1. The V gene end was trimmed by 4 bases and the J gene end by 6 bases; junction bases not matched to a gene: 8. CDR1 and CDR2 from the germline V gene are KGHDR and SFDVKD. The CDR3 runs 16 residues. The CDR3 nucleotides read TGTGCCACCAGTGAAGGGACAGGGGTTGGCGGAAACATTCAGTACTTC. Its protein is CATSEGTGVGGNIQYF.

Concerning this clonotype: A much larger clone differs by one base, so this may be a read error. V usage is TRBV29-1 and J usage is TRBJ2-7; D call uncertain. In germline, CDR1 is SQVTM, CDR2 ANQGSEA. Trimming removed 5 bases at V and 5 bases at J, with 13 bases between. There are 12 residues in the CDR3. The CDR3 loop reads CSVSGRRHEQYF. CDR3 sequence (DNA): TGCAGCGTTAGTGGTAGAAGACACGAGCAGTACTTC.

The chain is built from TRBV11-2 and TRBJ2-1; 13 bases agree with TRBD2. Germline lookup yields CDR1 SGHAT and CDR2 FQNNGV. Losses at the gene ends were 5 bases for V and 8 bases for J; bases not matched to a gene: 9. This CDR3 has 16 amino acids. As DNA, the CDR3 is TGTGCCAGCAGCCGCCGAGGACTAGCGGGAGCATATGAGCAGTTCTTC. This sequence encodes CASSRRGLAGAYEQFF.

This clonotype was observed many times. The V and J genes are TRBV7-2 and TRBJ2-3, with D unresolved. Trimming removed 5 bases at V and 2 bases at J, with 2 bases between. The CDR3 is 11 residues long. Looked up from germline, CDR1 is SGHTA and CDR2 is FQGNSA. The CDR3 DNA is TGTGCCAGCAGCAACACAGATACGCAGTATTTT. Its protein product is CASSNTDTQYF.